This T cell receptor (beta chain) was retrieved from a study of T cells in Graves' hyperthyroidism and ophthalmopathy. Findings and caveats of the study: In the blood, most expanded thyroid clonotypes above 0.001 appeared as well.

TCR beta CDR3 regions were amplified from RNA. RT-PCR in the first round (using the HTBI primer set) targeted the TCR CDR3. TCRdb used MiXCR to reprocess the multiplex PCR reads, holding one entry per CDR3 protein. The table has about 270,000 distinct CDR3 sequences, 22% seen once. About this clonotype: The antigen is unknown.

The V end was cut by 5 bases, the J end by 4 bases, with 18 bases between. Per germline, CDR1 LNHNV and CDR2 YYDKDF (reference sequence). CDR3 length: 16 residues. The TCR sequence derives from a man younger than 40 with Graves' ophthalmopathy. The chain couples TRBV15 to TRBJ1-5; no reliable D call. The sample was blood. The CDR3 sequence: CATSRFLFLVNQPQHF. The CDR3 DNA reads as TGTGCCACCAGCCGATTTCTTTTCTTGGTAAATCAGCCCCAGCATTTT.